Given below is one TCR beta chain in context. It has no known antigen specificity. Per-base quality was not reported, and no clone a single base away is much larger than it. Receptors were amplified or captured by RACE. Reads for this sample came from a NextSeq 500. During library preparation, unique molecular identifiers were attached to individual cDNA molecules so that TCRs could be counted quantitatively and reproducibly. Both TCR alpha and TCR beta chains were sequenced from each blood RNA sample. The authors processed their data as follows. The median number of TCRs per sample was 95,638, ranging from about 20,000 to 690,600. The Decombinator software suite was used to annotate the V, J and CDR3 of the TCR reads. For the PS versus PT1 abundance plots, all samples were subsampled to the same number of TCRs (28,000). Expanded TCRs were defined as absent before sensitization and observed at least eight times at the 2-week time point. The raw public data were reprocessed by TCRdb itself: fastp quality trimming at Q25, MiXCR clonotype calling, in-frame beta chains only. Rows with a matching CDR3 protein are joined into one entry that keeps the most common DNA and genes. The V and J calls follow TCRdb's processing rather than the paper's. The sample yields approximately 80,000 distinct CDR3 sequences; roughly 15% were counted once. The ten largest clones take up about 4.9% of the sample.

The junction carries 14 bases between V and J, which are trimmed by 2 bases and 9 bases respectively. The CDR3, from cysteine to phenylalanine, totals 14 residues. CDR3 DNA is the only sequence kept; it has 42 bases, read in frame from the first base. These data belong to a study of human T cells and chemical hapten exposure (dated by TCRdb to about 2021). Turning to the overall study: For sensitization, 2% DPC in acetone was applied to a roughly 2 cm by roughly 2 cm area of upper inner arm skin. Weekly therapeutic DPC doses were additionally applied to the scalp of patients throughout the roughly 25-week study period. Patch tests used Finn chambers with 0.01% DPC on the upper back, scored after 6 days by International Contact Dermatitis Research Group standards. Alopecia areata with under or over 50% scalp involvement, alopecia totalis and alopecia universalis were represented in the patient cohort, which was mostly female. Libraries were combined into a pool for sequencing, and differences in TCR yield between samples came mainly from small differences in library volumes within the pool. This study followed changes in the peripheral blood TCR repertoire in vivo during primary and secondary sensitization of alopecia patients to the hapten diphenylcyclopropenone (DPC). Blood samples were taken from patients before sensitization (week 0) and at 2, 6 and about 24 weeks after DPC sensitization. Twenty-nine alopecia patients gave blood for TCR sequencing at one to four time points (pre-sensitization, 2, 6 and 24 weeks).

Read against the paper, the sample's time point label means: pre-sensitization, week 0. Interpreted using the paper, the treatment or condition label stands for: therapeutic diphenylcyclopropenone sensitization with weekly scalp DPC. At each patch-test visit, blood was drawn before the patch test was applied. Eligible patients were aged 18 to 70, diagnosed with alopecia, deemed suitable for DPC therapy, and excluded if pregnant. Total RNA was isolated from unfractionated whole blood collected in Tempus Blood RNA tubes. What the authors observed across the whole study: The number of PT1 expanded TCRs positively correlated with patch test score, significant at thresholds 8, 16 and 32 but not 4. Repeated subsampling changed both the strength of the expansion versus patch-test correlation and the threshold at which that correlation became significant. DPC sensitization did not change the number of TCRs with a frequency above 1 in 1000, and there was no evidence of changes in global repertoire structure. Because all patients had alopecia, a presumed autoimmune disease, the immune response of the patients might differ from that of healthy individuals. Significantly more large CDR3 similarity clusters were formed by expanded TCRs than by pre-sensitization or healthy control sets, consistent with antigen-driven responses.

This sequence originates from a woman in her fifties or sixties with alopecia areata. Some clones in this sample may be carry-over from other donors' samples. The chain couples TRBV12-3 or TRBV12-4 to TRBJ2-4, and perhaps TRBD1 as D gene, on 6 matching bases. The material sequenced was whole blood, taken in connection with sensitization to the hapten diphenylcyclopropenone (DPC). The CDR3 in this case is CASSLQGSSGIQYF. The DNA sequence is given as TGTGCCAGCAGTTTACAGGGGAGCTCCGGCATTCAGTACTTC.